The table lists the clone carrying this TCR beta chain with many counts. The antigen is undetermined. V gave up 4 bases and J gave up 0 bases; unmatched junction bases: 9. This CDR3 comprises 16 residues. Germline V lookup: CDR1 SGHNT, CDR2 YENEEA. This entry comes from a study of tumor and adjacent non-tumor tissue in lung cancer. Study details: The cohort had around eleven adenocarcinoma, a couple of squamous cell and 1 small cell patients. Broader study findings: Normal lung showed higher cumulative top 100 clone frequency than tumor. Significantly higher TCR diversity was found in tumor than normal lung.

The library came from three nested PCR rounds adapted from ARM-PCR protocols. TCRdb re-analysed the multiplex PCR reads in MiXCR, keeping a single row per CDR3 protein. The top ten hold over 10% of the sample, which has some 120,000 distinct CDR3 sequences, about 66% seen once. The template was RNA from unsorted bulk tissue. The sequenced sample was lung tumor tissue. The rearrangement joins TRBV11-3 to TRBJ2-7, with TRBD2 matching 7 bases. This clonotype originated in a man aged 25-45 years with non-small cell lung cancer. The DNA of the CDR3 is TGTGCCAGCAGCTCCCCCGCGCGGGGGAGCTCCTACGAGCAGTACTTC. Its protein is CASSSPARGSSYEQYF.